A single sample gave rise to the 19 T cell receptor beta chains below, sequenced in a study of neoadjuvant nivolumab and ipilimumab in lung cancer. Clones were sequenced by immunoSEQ multiplex PCR, and TCRdb holds only the in-frame ones, with some missing. This table has under 15,000 clones, under 70% appearing once. The material sequenced was peripheral blood, taken after neoadjuvant nivolumab, alone or with ipilimumab, at or shortly before surgery. The origin of the receptors is an adult with non-small cell lung cancer.

The chain carries TRBV29-1 and TRBJ1-1; D gene uncertain. This CDR3 region has 12 residues. V dropped 4 bases and J dropped 1 base, with 7 bases sitting between them. Germline-derived CDR1 and CDR2 are SQVTM and ANQGSEA. The CDR3 sequence is CSVVVENTEAFF. The CDR3, as DNA: TGCAGCGTTGTGGTCGAGAACACTGAAGCTTTCTTT.

The V call is TRBV5-1, the J call TRBJ2-7, with D perhaps matching TRBD2 (6 bases). The CDR3 has 14 amino acids. V lost 5 bases to trimming and J lost 2 bases, with 14 bases between them. Germline V gene lookup returns CDR1 SGHRS and CDR2 YFSETQ. The CDR3 region is CASRLGGAAYEQYF. CDR3 sequence (DNA): TGCGCCAGCAGGTTAGGCGGGGCAGCCTACGAGCAGTACTTC.

This sequence joins TRBV7-9 and TRBJ2-7, with 8 bases matching TRBD2. Germline-derived CDR1 and CDR2 are SEHNR and FQNEAQ (reference sequence). The CDR3 length is 17 residues. J was trimmed by 5 bases and V by 5 bases; bases with no gene match: 17. The DNA for the CDR3 is TGTGCCAGCAGCCCCCACACCCCAGCGGGAGCCGCCCACGAGCAGTACTTC. Encoded protein: CASSPHTPAGAAHEQYF. Variable domain in full (rest from reference TRBV7-9 and TRBJ2-7): DTGVSQNPRHKITKRGQNVTFRCDPISEHNRLYWYRQTLGQGPEFLTYFQNEAQLEKSRLLSDRFSAERPKGSFSTLEIQRTEQGDSAMYLCASSPHTPAGAAHEQYFGPGTRLTVT.

The chain employs TRBV5-1 and TRBJ2-2; D ambiguous. V lost 6 bases and J lost 6, with 6 bases in between. The CDR3 covers 11 residues. Germline-derived CDR1 and CDR2 are SGHRS and YFSETQ. CDR3 DNA sequence: TGCGCCAGCACGGAGTCCGGGGAGCTGTTTTTT. It specifies CASTESGELFF.

This chain connects TRBV6-5 to TRBJ1-2; D might be TRBD1 (6 bases). The germline V gene encodes CDR1 MNHEY and CDR2 SVGAGI. The CDR3 has 15 residues. Trimming removed 2 bases at V and 4 bases at J, with 14 bases between. CDR3 coding DNA: TGTGCCAGCAGTTACGCCATACAGGGATCCTATGGCTACACCTTC. This encodes CASSYAIQGSYGYTF.

The chain is built from TRBV11-3 and TRBJ2-1; no clear D gene. V was pared by 1 base and J by 6 bases, with 4 bases between. CDR3 length: 12 residues. CDR1 SGHNT and CDR2 YENEEA come from the germline V gene. For the CDR3, the DNA is TGTGCCAGCAGCTTAGTCTCCAATGAGCAGTTCTTC. Translation: CASSLVSNEQFF.

This clone has just a few counts. J is TRBJ2-1 and V is TRBV5-1; D not resolved. The CDR3 runs to 13 residues. The V end lost 0 bases, the J end lost 8 bases, and 9 bases lay between the germline ends. The germline V gene encodes CDR1 SGHRS and CDR2 YFSETQ. The CDR3 DNA is TGCGCCAGCAGCTTGGGATGGTCCGATGAGCAGTTCTTC. Translating gives CASSLGWSDEQFF. Full variable domain (remainder filled in from reference TRBV5-1 and TRBJ2-1): KAGVTQTPRYLIKTRGQQVTLSCSPISGHRSVSWYQQTPGQGLQFLFEYFSETQRNKGNFPGRFSGRQFSNSRSEMNVSTLELGDSALYLCASSLGWSDEQFFGPGTRLTVL.

This clone appeared a few times. The J gene is TRBJ2-2, the V gene TRBV18, with D perhaps matching TRBD1 (5 bases). CDR3 size: 16 residues. Looked up from germline, CDR1 is KGHSH and CDR2 is LQKENI. V was cut by 2 bases and J by 5 bases, with 15 bases left in between. The CDR3 sequence: CASSPRNQGRTGELFF. Here the CDR3 DNA reads TGTGCCAGCTCACCAAGAAATCAGGGTCGGACCGGGGAGCTGTTTTTT.

This clone has only one observation. This chain uses TRBV6-5 with TRBJ2-5; 7 positions agree with TRBD2. The CDR3 runs 14 residues. V trimming: 3 bases; J trimming: 5 bases; junction bases outside the gene matches: 6. CDR1 MNHEY and CDR2 SVGAGI come from the germline V gene. CDR3 DNA sequence: TGTGCCAGCAGTTATGGGAGGGCCTCGGAGACCCAGTACTTC. Translating gives CASSYGRASETQYF.

The chain's CDR3 is CAWRKGLGGGEQYF. DNA for the CDR3: TGTGCCTGGAGGAAGGGACTAGGGGGAGGCGAGCAGTACTTC. This chain uses TRBV30 with TRBJ2-7, with 8 nucleotides matching TRBD2. Losses at the gene ends were 3 bases for V and 6 bases for J; bases not matched to a gene: 10. The CDR3 sequence is 14 residues long. Germline V gene lookup returns CDR1 GTSNPN and CDR2 SVGIG (reference sequence).

V usage is TRBV7-6 and J usage is TRBJ2-7; D unresolved. This CDR3 region has 14 residues. Germline V CDR1 and CDR2: SGHVS, FNYEAQ. The V and J ends lost 5 bases and 0 bases respectively, with 11 bases between them. The CDR3 sequence: CASSRVLSSYEQYF. CDR3 DNA sequence: TGTGCCAGCAGCCGGGTTCTTTCCTCCTACGAGCAGTACTTC.

This clone has just a few counts. This rearrangement joins TRBV7-8 to TRBJ1-2, with D uncertain. Per the germline V gene, CDR1 is SGHVS and CDR2 is FQNEAQ. V was cut by 6 bases and J by 5 bases, with 13 bases left in between. This CDR3 is built from 13 residues. The CDR3 sequence is CASSQGSKYGYTF. CDR3 nucleotides: TGTGCCAGCAGTCAAGGGTCGAAGTATGGCTACACCTTC.

This chain connects TRBV18 to TRBJ1-2; tentative D call: TRBD1 (6 bases). Trimming removed 2 bases from V and 3 bases from J, with 10 bases in between. This CDR3 has 14 residues. The germline CDR1 and CDR2 sequences are KGHSH and LQKENI. The CDR3 DNA follows: TGTGCCAGCTCACCATGGGACACCGACTATGGCTACACCTTC. Encoded protein: CASSPWDTDYGYTF.

The chain is built from TRBV2 and TRBJ2-7, with no clear D. CDR1 SNHLY and CDR2 FYNNEI come from the germline V gene. The CDR3 runs 12 residues. Trimming cost V 4 bases and J 6 bases, with 10 bases left between them. This CDR3 is CASSALDGEQYF. The CDR3, as DNA: TGTGCCAGCAGTGCGCTAGATGGCGAGCAGTACTTC. Full variable domain (missing parts from reference TRBV2 and TRBJ2-7): EPEVTQTPSHQVTQMGQEVILRCVPISNHLYFYWYRQILGQKVEFLVSFYNNEISEKSEIFDDQFSVERPDGSNFTLKIRSTKLEDSAMYFCASSALDGEQYFGPGTRLTVT.

The chain recombines TRBV11-2 with TRBJ2-7; TRBD1 or TRBD2 may be the D gene (7 bases each). The CDR3 loop spans 14 amino acids. CDR1 is SGHAT and CDR2 is FQNNGV in the germline V gene. Trimming took off 3 bases at V and 7 bases at J, with 16 bases between the two ends. CDR3 region: CASSFGGTAGEQYF. The CDR3 DNA reads as TGTGCCAGCAGCTTCGGTGGGACAGCGGGAGAGCAGTACTTC.

The chain combines TRBV29-1 with TRBJ1-2, with 9 bases fitting TRBD1. The length of the CDR3 is 17 residues. The ends lost 0 bases at V and 8 bases at J; junction bases unmatched: 16. Germline V lookup: CDR1 SQVTM, CDR2 ANQGSEA. CDR3 bases: TGCAGCGTTGAAGATCGTGGAGGTGAGACAGGGGGAAAAGGCTACACCTTC. Residues: CSVEDRGGETGGKGYTF.

This chain connects TRBV30 to TRBJ1-1, with D possibly matching TRBD1 (5 bases). The CDR3 spans 14 residues. Trimming pared 0 bases from V and 2 bases from J, leaving 10 bases between. Looked up from germline, CDR1 is GTSNPN and CDR2 is SVGIG (reference sequence). In DNA, the CDR3 is TGTGCCTGGAGTGTATTAGGGGCTAACACTGAAGCTTTCTTT. Translation: CAWSVLGANTEAFF.

This chain connects TRBV5-1 to TRBJ2-1; D is uncertain. The V and J ends lost 1 base and 10 bases respectively, with 12 bases between them. CDR1 SGHRS and CDR2 YFSETQ come from the germline V gene. There are 13 residues in the CDR3. The CDR3 DNA is TGCGCCAGCAGCTTGTCCGGCGGCAACGAGCAGTTCTTC. Its protein is CASSLSGGNEQFF.

The chain links TRBV5-1 to TRBJ2-5; no firm D call. Per germline, CDR1 SGHRS and CDR2 YFSETQ. The V end was cut by 5 bases, the J end by 1 base, with 12 bases between. CDR3 length equals 14 residues. CDR3 protein: CASSLLRPQETQYF. CDR3 sequence (DNA): TGCGCCAGCAGTTTGCTGCGGCCCCAAGAGACCCAGTACTTC.